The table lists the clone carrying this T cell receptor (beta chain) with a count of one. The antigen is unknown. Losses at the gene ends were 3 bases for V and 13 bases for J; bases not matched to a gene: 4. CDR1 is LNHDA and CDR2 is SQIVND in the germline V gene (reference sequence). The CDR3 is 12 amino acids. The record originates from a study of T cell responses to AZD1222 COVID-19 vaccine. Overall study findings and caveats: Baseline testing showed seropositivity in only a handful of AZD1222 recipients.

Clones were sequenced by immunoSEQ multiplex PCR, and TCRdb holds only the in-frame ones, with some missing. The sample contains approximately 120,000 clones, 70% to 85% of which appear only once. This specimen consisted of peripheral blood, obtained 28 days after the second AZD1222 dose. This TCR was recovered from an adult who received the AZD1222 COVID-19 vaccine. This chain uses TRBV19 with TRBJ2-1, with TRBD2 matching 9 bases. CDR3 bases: TGTGCCAGTAGTATGACTAGCGGCCTTCAGTTCTTC. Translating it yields CASSMTSGLQFF.